Below, one T cell receptor (beta chain) is given with its context. These data belong to a study of blood T cell repertoires in COVID-19. Study information: Specimens from acute and convalescent COVID-19 originated in the United States, Italy and Spain. T cells, B-cell-depleted T cells, or PBMCs provided the cDNA or gDNA that served as material.

Germline CDR1 reads SGHDN; CDR2 reads FVKESK. V dropped 0 bases and J dropped 6 bases, with 8 bases sitting between them. The CDR3 is 14 amino acids. Per the original methods: Reference gene primer amplification gave nucleated cell count estimates. Only in-frame clones appear in the TCRdb table, and some are missing; sequencing was by immunoSEQ multiplex PCR. The DNA gave D and trimming, while V, J and clone size come from that table. The repertoire holds some 59,000 clones, roughly nine tenths seen once, with 1.6% in the top ten. The receptor's source is a man between 60 and 70 years old with acute or convalescent COVID-19. Sequencing was carried out using peripheral blood. The chain recombines TRBV14 with TRBJ1-4; no firm D call. CDR3 bases: TGTGCCAGCAGCCAAGATCTGCGGGATGAAAAACTGTTTTTT. Translation: CASSQDLRDEKLFF.